What follows is one T cell receptor beta chain and its context. This receptor's antigen is unknown. Within one base of it there is no much larger clone, and no base qualities were kept. Single viable CD3+CD4+CD8-CD45RO+ cells were sorted as memory CD4+ T cells on a FACSAria II. To determine CMV serostatus, a Roche Elecsys assay was used that detects serum IgG against CMV pp150, pp28, p38 and p52. After the samples were thawed, total CD4+ T cells were enriched through positive selection using CD4 magnetic microbeads. Samples originated from another study that specifically interrogated the CD4+ T cell memory repertoire. Following standard operating procedures, peripheral blood mononuclear cells were isolated and cryopreserved, while serum was kept at -80 degrees C. The staining relied on CD3-PerCP (BW264/56), CD4-APC (RPA-T4), CD45RO-PE (UCHT1) and CD8-Pacific Orange (3B5) antibodies, and Sytox blue was used to exclude non-viable cells.

These data come from a study of memory CD4+ T cells and cytomegalovirus serostatus (dated by TCRdb to 2018 to 2020). At the level of the whole study: The cohort included around 33 healthy adults from Belgium, of whom 9 were CMV seropositive and about 24 were CMV seronegative. The study sequenced CD4+ memory TCRbeta repertoires of a Belgian cohort with known cytomegalovirus serostatus to replicate a published TCR-based CMV serostatus classifier.

Study-wide conclusions, independent of this receptor: Among the 150 to 200 previously reported CMV-associated TCRbeta sequences, 67 showed up in the CD4+ memory repertoires, with each one found in between one and five individuals. For CMV serostatus prediction, a median bootstrapped AUC of about 0.94 was reached with the original framework, and a median bootstrapped AUC of about 0.91 was reached with a US-trained random forest. The results were interpreted as suggesting that the CMV-associated TCR signature is largely present in the CD4+ memory repertoire. Only CD4+CD45RO+ memory cells were sequenced, in contrast to the original study, which included naive and memory CD4+ and CD8+ populations. On the Belgian cohort, the classifier built on the original framework reached a median bootstrapped AUC of roughly 0.96, with a 95% CI of 0.76-1.00.

CDR1 is given as ENHRY and CDR2 as SYGVKD, both from the germline V gene. Cut back by 4 bases and 3 bases, the V and J ends lie 12 bases apart. The CDR3 has 14 amino acids, counting the end cysteine and phenylalanine. The read is trimmed to its CDR3 DNA, 42 bases read in frame from base 1. The Quick-DNA Microprep Kit was used to extract genomic DNA from the sorted cells. Amplification of TCRbeta DNA was done with the immunoSEQ hsTCRbeta kit, following the protocol from the manufacturer. TCRbeta libraries were sequenced on an Illumina MiSeq instrument. The paper's data handling went like this. Once out-of-frame sequences had been removed, 2,204,828 distinct TCRbeta sequences were left, which works out to an average of around 67,000 per individual. Two values were used to score each individual: the count of over 150 previously reported CMV-associated TCRbeta sequences and the total count of productive distinct TCRbeta sequences. A beta-binomial model was reimplemented in Python, and scikit-learn random forests with default parameters were trained on US cohort data. Classifier performance on the Belgian cohort was reported as the median AUC with percentile confidence intervals calculated over 10,000 bootstrap iterations. Held by TCRdb, this immuneACCESS table contains in-frame sequences only and omits some clones. Under half of the omission traces to an unresolved V gene where checked; the cause of the rest is unknown. V and J calls and clone size are those listed in that table; D and trimming were worked out from the DNA. For this sample the table gives tens of thousands of clones, of which around 80% were detected only once. Around 0.63% of the sample lies in the top ten.

Sequencing was carried out using memory CD4+ T cells from blood. This receptor was obtained from an adult in good health and CMV-seronegative. This chain joins TRBV10-3 to TRBJ2-5, and TRBD2 may be the D gene, going by 6 matching bases. The nucleotide sequence is TGTGCCATCAGTGTCGGCGGGGTGGAAGAGACCCAGTACTTC. Translated, this is CAISVGGVEETQYF.